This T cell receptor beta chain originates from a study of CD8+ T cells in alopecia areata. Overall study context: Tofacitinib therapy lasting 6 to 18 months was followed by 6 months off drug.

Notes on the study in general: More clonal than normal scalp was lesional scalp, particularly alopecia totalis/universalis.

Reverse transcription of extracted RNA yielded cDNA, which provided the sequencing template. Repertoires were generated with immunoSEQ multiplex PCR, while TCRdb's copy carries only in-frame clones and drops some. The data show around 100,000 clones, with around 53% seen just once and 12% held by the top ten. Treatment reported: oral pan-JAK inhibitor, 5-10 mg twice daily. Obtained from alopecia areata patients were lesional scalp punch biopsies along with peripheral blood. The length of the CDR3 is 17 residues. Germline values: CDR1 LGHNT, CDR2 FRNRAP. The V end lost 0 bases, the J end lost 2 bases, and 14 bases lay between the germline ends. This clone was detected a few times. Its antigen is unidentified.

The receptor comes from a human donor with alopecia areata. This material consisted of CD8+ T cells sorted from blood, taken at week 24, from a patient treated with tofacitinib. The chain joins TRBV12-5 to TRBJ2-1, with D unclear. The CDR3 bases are TGTGCTAGTGGTTTGGTACGCTTGGGTGGGGCCTACAATGAGCAGTTCTTC. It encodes CASGLVRLGGAYNEQFF.